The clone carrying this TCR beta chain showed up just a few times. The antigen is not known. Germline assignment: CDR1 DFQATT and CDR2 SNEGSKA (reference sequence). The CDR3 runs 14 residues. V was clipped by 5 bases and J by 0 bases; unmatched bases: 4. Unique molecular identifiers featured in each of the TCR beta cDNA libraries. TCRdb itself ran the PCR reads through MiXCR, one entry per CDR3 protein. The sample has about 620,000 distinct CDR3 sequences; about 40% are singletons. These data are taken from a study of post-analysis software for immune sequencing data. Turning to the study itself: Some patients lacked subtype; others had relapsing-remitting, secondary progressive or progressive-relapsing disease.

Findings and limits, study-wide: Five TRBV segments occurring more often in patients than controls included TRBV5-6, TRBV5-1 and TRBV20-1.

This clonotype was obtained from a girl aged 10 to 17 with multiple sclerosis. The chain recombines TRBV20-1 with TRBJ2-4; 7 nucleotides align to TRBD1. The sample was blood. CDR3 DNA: TGCAGTGCTTCAACAGGGGTAGCCAAAAACATTCAGTACTTC. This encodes CSASTGVAKNIQYF.